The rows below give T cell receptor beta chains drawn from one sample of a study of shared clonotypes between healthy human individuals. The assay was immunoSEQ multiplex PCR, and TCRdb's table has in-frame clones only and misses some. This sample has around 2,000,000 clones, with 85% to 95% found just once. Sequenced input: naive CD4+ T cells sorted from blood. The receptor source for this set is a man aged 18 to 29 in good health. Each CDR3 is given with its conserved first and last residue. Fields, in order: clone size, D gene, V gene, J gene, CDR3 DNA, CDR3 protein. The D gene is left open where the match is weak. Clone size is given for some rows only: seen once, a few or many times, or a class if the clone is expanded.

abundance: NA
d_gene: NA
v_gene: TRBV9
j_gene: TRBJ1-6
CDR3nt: TGTGCCAGCTCCGGACCCCAGCGGTCACCCCTCCACTTT
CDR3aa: CASSGPQRSPLHF

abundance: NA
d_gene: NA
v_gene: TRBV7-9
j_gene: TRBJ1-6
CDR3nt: TGTGCCAGCAGCCTGCGGGGTCCCCTCCACTTT
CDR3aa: CASSLRGPLHF

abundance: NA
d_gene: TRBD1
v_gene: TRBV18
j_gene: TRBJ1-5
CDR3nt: TGTGCCAGCTCACCAGGACAGGGATTCAGCAATCAGCCCCAGCATTTT
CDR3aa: CASSPGQGFSNQPQHF

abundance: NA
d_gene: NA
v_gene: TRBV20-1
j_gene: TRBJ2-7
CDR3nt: TGCTCAGGTGGGGGGCAGGGCGAGCAGTACTTC
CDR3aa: CSGGGQGEQYF

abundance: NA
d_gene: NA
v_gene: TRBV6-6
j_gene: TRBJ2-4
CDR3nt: TGTGCCAGCAGTTACGGGTCAGGGCGGTTAATCATTCAGTACTTC
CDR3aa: CASSYGSGRLIIQYF

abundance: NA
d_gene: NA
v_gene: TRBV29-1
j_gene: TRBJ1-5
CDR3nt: TGCAGCGTTGAAAGCGGGGACGGACAGCCCCAGCATTTT
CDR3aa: CSVESGDGQPQHF

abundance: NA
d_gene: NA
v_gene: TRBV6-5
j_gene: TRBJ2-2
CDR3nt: TGTGCCAGCAGTTCCCACGTAGGCGGGGAGCTGTTTTTT
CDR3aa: CASSSHVGGELFF

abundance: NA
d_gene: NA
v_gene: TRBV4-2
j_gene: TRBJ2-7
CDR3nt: TGTGCCAGCAGCCAAGAGTCTTTGGGACGGAACTACGAGCAGTACTTC
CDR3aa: CASSQESLGRNYEQYF

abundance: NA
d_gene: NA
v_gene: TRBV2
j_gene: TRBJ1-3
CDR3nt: TGTGCCAGCGCTGAACAAGCGGGGGGAAACACCATATATTTT
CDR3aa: CASAEQAGGNTIYF

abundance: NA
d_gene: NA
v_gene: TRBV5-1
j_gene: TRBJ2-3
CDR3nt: TGCGCCAGCAGCTCGGACCTCGATACGCAGTATTTT
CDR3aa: CASSSDLDTQYF

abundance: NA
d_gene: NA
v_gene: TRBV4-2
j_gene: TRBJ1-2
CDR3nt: TGTGCCAGCAGCCAAGGGACACTCGGATCTAACTATGGCTACACCTTC
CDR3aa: CASSQGTLGSNYGYTF

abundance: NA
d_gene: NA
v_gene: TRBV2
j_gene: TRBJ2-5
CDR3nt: TGTGCCAGCAGTGAAAAGAGGCTCTACCAAGAGACCCAGTACTTC
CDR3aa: CASSEKRLYQETQYF

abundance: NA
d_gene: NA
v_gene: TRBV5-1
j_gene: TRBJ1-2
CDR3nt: TGCGCCAGCAGCTTGGCCGGAAGTGCTGCTAACTATGGCTACACCTTC
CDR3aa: CASSLAGSAANYGYTF

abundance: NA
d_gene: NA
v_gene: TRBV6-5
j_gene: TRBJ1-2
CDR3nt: TGTGCCAGCAGTTACTCGAATTCCGGCTACACCTTC
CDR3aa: CASSYSNSGYTF

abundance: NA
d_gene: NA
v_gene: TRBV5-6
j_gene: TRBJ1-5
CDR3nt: TGTGCCAGCAGCTCGCAGGGTTTCGATCAGCCCCAGCATTTT
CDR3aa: CASSSQGFDQPQHF

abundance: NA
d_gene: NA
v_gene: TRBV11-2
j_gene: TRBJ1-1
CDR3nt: TGTGCCAGCAGCTTACTCCAGTCTACTGAAGCTTTCTTT
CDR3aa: CASSLLQSTEAFF

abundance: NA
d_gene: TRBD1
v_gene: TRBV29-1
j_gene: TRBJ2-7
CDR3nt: TGCAGCGCCGCGAGACAGGGGATCTACGAGCAGTACTTC
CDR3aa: CSAARQGIYEQYF

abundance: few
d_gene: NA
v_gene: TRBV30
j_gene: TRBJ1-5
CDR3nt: TGTGCCTGGGGACGGCCGAATCAGCCCCAGCATTTT
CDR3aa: CAWGRPNQPQHF

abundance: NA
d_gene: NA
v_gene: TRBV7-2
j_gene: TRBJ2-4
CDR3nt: TGTGCCAGCACCTCCTTTCAGGAGGCAGGGAAAAACATTCAGTACTTC
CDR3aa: CASTSFQEAGKNIQYF

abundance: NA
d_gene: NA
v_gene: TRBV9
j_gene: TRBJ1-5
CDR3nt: TGTGCCAGCAGCGTAGGAGGGGATCACGGACCCCAGCATTTT
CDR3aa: CASSVGGDHGPQHF

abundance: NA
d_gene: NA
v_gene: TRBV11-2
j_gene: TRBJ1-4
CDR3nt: TGTGCCAGCAGCCCGAGCACAGGTGAAAAACTGTTTTTT
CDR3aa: CASSPSTGEKLFF

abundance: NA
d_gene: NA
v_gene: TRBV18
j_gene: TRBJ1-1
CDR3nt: TGTGCCAGCTCGCCGGGTCTACCAACAGCAAACACTGAAGCTTTCTTT
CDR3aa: CASSPGLPTANTEAFF

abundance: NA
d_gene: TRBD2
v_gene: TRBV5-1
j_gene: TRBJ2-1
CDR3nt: TGCGCCAGCAGCCCCGGGAGGGCCATTCCAGACAATGAGCAGTTCTTC
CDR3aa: CASSPGRAIPDNEQFF

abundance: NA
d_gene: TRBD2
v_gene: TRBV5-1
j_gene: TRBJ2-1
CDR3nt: TGCGCCAGCAGCTTGCAGTCTAGCGGCCACAATGAGCAGTTCTTC
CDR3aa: CASSLQSSGHNEQFF

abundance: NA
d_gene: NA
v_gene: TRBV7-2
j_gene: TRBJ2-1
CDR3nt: TGTGCCAGCAGTCGGGGCGGGGTAAGCTACAATGAGCAGTTCTTC
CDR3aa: CASSRGGVSYNEQFF

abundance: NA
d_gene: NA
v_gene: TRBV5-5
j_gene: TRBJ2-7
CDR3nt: TGTGCCAGCAGCTTGTCACACTCAGTGATCTACGAGCAGTACTTC
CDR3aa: CASSLSHSVIYEQYF

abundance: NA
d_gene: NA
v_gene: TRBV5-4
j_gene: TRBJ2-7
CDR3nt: TGTGCCAGCAGCCTAACGACCGGAGGCGAGCAGTACTTC
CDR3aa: CASSLTTGGEQYF

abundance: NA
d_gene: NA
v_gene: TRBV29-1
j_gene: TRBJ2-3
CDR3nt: TGCAGCGTTTCGACCTTTTTCGGCACAGATACGCAGTATTTT
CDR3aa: CSVSTFFGTDTQYF

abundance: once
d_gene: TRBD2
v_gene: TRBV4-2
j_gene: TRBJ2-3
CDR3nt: TGTGCCAGCAGCCAAAAGGAAAAACGGGGGGGAGGCACAGATACGCAGTATTTT
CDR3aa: CASSQKEKRGGGTDTQYF

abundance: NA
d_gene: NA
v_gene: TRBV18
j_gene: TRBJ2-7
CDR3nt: TGTGCCAGCTCGTCGACCCTCGTCCCCGAGCAGTACTTC
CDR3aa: CASSSTLVPEQYF

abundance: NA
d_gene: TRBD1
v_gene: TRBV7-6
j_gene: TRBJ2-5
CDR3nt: TGTGCCAGCAGCTTAGCGGGGACAGTTCAAGAGACCCAGTACTTC
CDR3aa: CASSLAGTVQETQYF

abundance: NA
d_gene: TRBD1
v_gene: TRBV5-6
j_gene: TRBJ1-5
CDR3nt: TGTGCCAGCAGCCGTGACAGGGTCAATCAGCCCCAGCATTTT
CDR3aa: CASSRDRVNQPQHF

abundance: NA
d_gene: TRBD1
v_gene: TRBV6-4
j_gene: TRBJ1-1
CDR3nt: TGTGCCAGCAGAGGACAGGGAGGCACTGAAGCTTTCTTT
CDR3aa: CASRGQGGTEAFF

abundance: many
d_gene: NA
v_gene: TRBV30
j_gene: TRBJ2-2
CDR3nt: TGTGCCCATCAGGCAGGGAACACCGGGGAGCTGTTTTTT
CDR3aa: CAHQAGNTGELFF

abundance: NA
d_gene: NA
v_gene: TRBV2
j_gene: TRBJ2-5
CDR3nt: TGTGCCAGCACGGGGGCAGAGACCCAGTACTTC
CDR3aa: CASTGAETQYF

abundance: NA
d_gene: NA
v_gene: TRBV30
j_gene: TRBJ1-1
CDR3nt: TGTGCCTGGAGTGGGGGTCCAGGGAACACTGAAGCTTTCTTT
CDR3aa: CAWSGGPGNTEAFF

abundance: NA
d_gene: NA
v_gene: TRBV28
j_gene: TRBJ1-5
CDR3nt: TGTGCCAGCACCACCGGCGGGAGGGAGCCCCAGCATTTT
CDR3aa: CASTTGGREPQHF

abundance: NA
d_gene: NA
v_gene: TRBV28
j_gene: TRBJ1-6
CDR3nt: TGTGCCAGCAGTTCCCTAGATTCACCCCTCCACTTT
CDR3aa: CASSSLDSPLHF

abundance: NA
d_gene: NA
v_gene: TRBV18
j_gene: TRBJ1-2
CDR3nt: TGTGCCAGCTCACCAGGGGACCAGGAGGGCCATGGCTACACCTTC
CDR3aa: CASSPGDQEGHGYTF

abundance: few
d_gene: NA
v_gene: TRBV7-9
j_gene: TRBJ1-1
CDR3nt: TGTGCCAGCAGCTCCACTGAAGCTTTCTTT
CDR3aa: CASSSTEAFF

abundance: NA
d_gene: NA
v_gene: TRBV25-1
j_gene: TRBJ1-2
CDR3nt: TGTGCCAGCAGTGAAACGGGGACCTCCTATGGTAGGGGCTACACCTTC
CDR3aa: CASSETGTSYGRGYTF

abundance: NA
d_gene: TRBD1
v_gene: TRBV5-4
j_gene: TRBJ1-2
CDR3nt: TGTGCCAGCAGCTCGGGGGGACAGGGAGGAGACTATGGCTACACCTTC
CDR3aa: CASSSGGQGGDYGYTF

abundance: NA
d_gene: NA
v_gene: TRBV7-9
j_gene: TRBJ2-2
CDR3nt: TGTGCCAGCAGCATCGGGACAACTAACACCGGGGAGCTGTTTTTT
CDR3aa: CASSIGTTNTGELFF

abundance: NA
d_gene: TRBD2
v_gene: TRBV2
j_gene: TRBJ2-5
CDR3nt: TGTGCCAGCAGTGCGCCGACTAGCGGGAGAAGAGAGACCCAGTACTTC
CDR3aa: CASSAPTSGRRETQYF

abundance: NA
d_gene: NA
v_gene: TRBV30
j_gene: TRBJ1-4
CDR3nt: TGTGCCTGGGGATATACTTATAATGAAAAACTGTTTTTT
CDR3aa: CAWGYTYNEKLFF

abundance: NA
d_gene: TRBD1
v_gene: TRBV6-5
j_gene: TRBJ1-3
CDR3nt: TGTGCCAGCAGTGTCGGACAGGGGGCTTACACCATATATTTT
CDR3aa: CASSVGQGAYTIYF

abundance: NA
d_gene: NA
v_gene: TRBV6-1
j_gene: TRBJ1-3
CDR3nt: TGTGCCAGCAGTCAACAGGGTGTGCCTGGAAACACCATATATTTT
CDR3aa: CASSQQGVPGNTIYF

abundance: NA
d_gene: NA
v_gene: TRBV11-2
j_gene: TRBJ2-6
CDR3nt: TGTGCCAGCAGACCCCTCCGGGATACTGGGGCCAACGTCCTGACTTTC
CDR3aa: CASRPLRDTGANVLTF

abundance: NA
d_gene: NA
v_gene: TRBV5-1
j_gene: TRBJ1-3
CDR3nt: TGCGCCAGCAGCTTTTATGGGGGCGCAGATGGAAACACCATATATTTT
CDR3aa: CASSFYGGADGNTIYF

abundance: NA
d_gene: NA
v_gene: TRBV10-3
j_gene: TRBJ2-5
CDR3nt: TGTGCCATCAGTGAGTCCAAACAAGAGACCCAGTACTTC
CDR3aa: CAISESKQETQYF

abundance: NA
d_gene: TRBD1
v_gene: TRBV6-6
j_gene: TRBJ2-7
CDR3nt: TGTGCCAGCAGCCAAAACAGGGGCCGGAGCTACGAGCAGTACTTC
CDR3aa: CASSQNRGRSYEQYF

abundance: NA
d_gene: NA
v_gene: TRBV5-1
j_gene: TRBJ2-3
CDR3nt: TGCGCCAGCAGCCAGGGGGGAACCACAGATACGCAGTATTTT
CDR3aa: CASSQGGTTDTQYF

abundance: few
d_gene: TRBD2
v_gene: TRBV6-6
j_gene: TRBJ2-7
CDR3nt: TGTGCCAGCAGTTACTCCGGGACTAGCTCCTACGAGCAGTACTTC
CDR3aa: CASSYSGTSSYEQYF

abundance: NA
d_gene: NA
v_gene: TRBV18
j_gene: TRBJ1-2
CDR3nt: TGTGCCAGCTCAGAAGGGACGGACTATGGCTACACCTTC
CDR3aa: CASSEGTDYGYTF